This T cell receptor beta chain was observed in a study of blood T cell repertoires in COVID-19. Participants' reported clinical history set cohort assignment. With V trimmed by 5 bases and J by 5 bases, 14 bases remained unmatched. CDR1 SQVTM and CDR2 ANQGSEA come from the germline V gene. The CDR3 has 15 residues. In the original workflow: Amplification from reference gene primers served as the basis for estimated nucleated cell counts. Sequencing was performed with immunoSEQ multiplex PCR; in TCRdb, only in-frame clones are kept and a portion is missing. V and J calls and clone size are those listed in that table; D and trimming were worked out from the DNA. The sample carries around 300,000 clones, 75% to 95% recorded once.

This sequence originates from a woman between 25 and 40 years old who had recovered from COVID-19. The specimen sequenced was PBMCs or T cells enriched from blood (not recorded which). The chain recombines TRBV29-1 with TRBJ2-5, with 7 bases lining up with TRBD1. The DNA of the CDR3 is TGCAGCGTTCTCGGTAGACAGGGCGGTTGGGAGACCCAGTACTTC. Its translation is CSVLGRQGGWETQYF.